This note documents a single T cell receptor (beta chain) sequence. The Seattle patients, enrolled during active infection, were followed longitudinally. Trimming stripped 5 bases from V and 1 base from J, with 20 bases between. The CDR3 consists of 17 residues. CDR1 and CDR2 from the germline V gene are SGHTA and FQGTGA. This sample stems from a study of blood T cell repertoires in COVID-19. Study overall: COVID-19 samples collected from the United States, Italy and Spain covered acute and convalescent phases. The analysed material was cDNA or gDNA that came from T cells, B-cell-depleted T cells, or PBMCs.

Methods used by the authors: Amplified reference gene primers provided the basis for estimating nucleated cell counts. Some clones are missing from TCRdb's copy, which holds only in-frame ones; the method was immunoSEQ multiplex PCR. V and J calls and clone size come straight from that table; D and trimming were deduced from the DNA. The data contain fewer than 700,000 clones, 85% to 90% of them seen just once; the ten biggest clones take up roughly 8%. V is TRBV7-3 and J is TRBJ1-1; D is perhaps TRBD1 (6 bases). This TCR was sampled from a woman aged 50 to 65 with COVID-19, enrolled during active disease. What was sequenced was peripheral blood. The CDR3 here is CASSALNRPGANTEAFF. The DNA of the CDR3 is TGTGCCAGCAGCGCACTGAATCGGCCAGGGGCGAACACTGAAGCTTTCTTT.